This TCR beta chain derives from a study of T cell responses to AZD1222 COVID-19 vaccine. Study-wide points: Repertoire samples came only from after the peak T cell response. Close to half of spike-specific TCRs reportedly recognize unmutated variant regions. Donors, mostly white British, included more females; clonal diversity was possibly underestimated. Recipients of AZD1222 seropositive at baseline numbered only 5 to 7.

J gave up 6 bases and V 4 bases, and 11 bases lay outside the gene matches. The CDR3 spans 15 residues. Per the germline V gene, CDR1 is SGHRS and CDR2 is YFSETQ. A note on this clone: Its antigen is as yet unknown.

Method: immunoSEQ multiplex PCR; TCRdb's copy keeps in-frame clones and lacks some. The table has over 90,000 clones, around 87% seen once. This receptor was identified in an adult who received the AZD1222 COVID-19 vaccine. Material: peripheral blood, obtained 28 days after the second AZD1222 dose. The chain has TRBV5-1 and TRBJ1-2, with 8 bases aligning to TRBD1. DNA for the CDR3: TGCGCCAGCAGCCTGACAGGGGAATTGCGGGATGGCTACACCTTC. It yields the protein CASSLTGELRDGYTF.